One sample yielded the 24 T cell receptor beta chains listed below, sequenced in a study of spatial heterogeneity in lung cancer (dated by TCRdb to between 2018 and 2021). Library preparation employed 5' RACE. The listed sequencing device is NextSeq 500. TCRdb cleaned the public reads at Q25 with fastp, built clones with MiXCR and kept in-frame beta chains. When rows share a CDR3 protein, they turn into one entry using the most common DNA and genes. The sample data list 60,000 to 80,000 distinct CDR3 sequences, and 13% of these were observed just once. In total, the top ten clones hold 7.2% of the sample. This sample's time point label indicates: sample taken at primary tumor resection. Without any cell sorting, TCR sequencing was performed on whole RNA extracted either from tumor and nontumor lung tissue or from cryopreserved PBMC samples. This specimen consisted of PBMCs, obtained at surgery. These receptors were obtained from a male donor with early-stage non-small cell lung cancer.

The rearrangement uses TRBV7-2 and TRBJ2-4; 8 bases are shared with TRBD2. The CDR3 contains 17 residues. Germline CDR1 SGHTA, CDR2 FQGNSA. V shed 3 bases, J shed 3 bases, and the junction held 10 bases outside the gene matches. DNA of the CDR3: TGTGCCAGCAGCTTTAGGGCAGCGGGAGAGGGCAAAAACATTCAGTACTTC. Its translation: CASSFRAAGEGKNIQYF.

The table lists this clonotype with many counts. The gene calls are TRBV7-2 and TRBJ1-5; possible D gene TRBD1, 6 bases. From germline, CDR1 is SGHTA and CDR2 FQGNSA. CDR3 length: 16 amino acids. V lost 5 bases and J lost 0, with 14 bases in between. CDR3 nucleotide sequence: TGTGCCAGCAGCGCACAGGGTACCTATAGCAATCAGCCCCAGCATTTT. Translating it yields CASSAQGTYSNQPQHF.

There are many counts of this clonotype. This chain uses TRBV28 with TRBJ2-1, with D uncertain. This CDR3 is built from 13 residues. Germline loops: CDR1 MDHEN, CDR2 SYDVKM. V was shortened by 1 base and J by 7 bases, with 8 bases between the two germline ends. The CDR3 nucleotides are TGTGCCAGCAGTTTATTTCATGGGAATGAGCAGTTCTTC. It codes for CASSLFHGNEQFF. The full variable domain, with the rest looked up from reference TRBV28 and TRBJ2-1, is DVKVTQSSRYLVKRTGEKVFLECVQDMDHENMFWYRQDPGLGLRLIYFSYDVKMKEKGDIPEGYSVSREKKERFSLILESASTNQTSMYLCASSLFHGNEQFFGPGTRLTVL.

This clonotype was counted only a few times. The rearrangement uses TRBV4-2 and TRBJ2-4; TRBD2 is a possible D gene (6 bases). From germline, CDR1 is LGHNA and CDR2 YNFKEQ. Trimming took 8 bases from V and 6 from J, leaving 14 bases between them. The CDR3 is made up of 13 amino acids. CDR3 nucleotide sequence: TGTGCCAGCGTCGGTACGGAGGGAAACATTCAGTACTTC. This encodes CASVGTEGNIQYF.

The chain employs TRBV6-6 and TRBJ2-7; the match to TRBD1 covers 7 bases. The CDR3 is 12 residues long. Per germline, CDR1 MNHNY and CDR2 SVGAGI (reference sequence). V was pared by 8 bases and J by 5 bases, with 6 bases of the junction left unmatched. CDR3 region: CASSTGVNEQYF. The CDR3 bases are TGTGCCAGCTCCACAGGGGTAAACGAGCAGTACTTC.

This clonotype was observed at least ten times. V and J are TRBV19 and TRBJ2-7; D is undetermined. The V end lost 7 bases, the J end lost 3 bases, and 10 bases lay between the germline ends. Germline V gives CDR1 LNHDA, CDR2 SQIVND (reference sequence). The CDR3 loop spans 12 amino acids. The CDR3 protein is CASKDVYYEQYF. CDR3 coding DNA: TGTGCCAGTAAGGACGTATACTACGAGCAGTACTTC.

This clonotype was observed a handful of times. This chain links TRBV6-5 with TRBJ2-2; D remains ambiguous. The germline V and J ends were trimmed by 0 bases and 3 bases, with 2 bases remaining between them. CDR3 size: 13 residues. Germline values: CDR1 MNHEY, CDR2 SVGAGI. This CDR3 reads CASSYSYTGELFF. The CDR3 DNA reads TGTGCCAGCAGTTACTCCTACACCGGGGAGCTGTTTTTT.

In its sample, this clonotype ranks as medium-sized. The chain combines TRBV4-1 with TRBJ2-3, with no clear D. Germline V gene lookup returns CDR1 MGHRA and CDR2 YSYEKL. This CDR3 is built from 15 residues. V lost 0 bases, J lost 3 bases, and 10 bases lay in between. CDR3 coding DNA: TGCGCCAGCAGCCAAGATGATTCGACAACAGATACGCAGTATTTT. Protein product: CASSQDDSTTDTQYF.

This clonotype was recorded many times. The chain employs TRBV6-6 and TRBJ1-1, with D possibly matching TRBD1 (6 bases). Deletions cut 5 bases from V and 8 bases from J, with 12 bases between. The germline V gene has CDR1 MNHNY and CDR2 SVGAGI (reference sequence). This CDR3 is built from 12 residues. The CDR3 loop is CASSPLGQEAFF. The CDR3 DNA reads as TGTGCCAGCAGTCCCCTCGGACAGGAAGCTTTCTTT.

The chain carries TRBV12-3 or TRBV12-4 and TRBJ2-1; D may be TRBD1 (6 bases). There are 14 residues in the CDR3. V lost 6 bases and J 4 bases, leaving 13 bases between the germline ends. CDR3 sequence: CASSPSDRYNEQFF. The CDR3 DNA reads as TGTGCCAGCAGCCCCAGCGACAGGTACAATGAGCAGTTCTTC.

This clonotype was found many times. The chain has TRBV20-1 and TRBJ2-1; D is ambiguous. Germline lookup yields CDR1 DFQATT and CDR2 SNEGSKA (reference sequence). The CDR3 has 12 residues. Trimming pared 4 bases from V and 7 bases from J, leaving 11 bases between. The chain's CDR3 is CSATFVRNEQFF. The CDR3 DNA follows: TGCAGTGCTACGTTCGTAAGGAATGAGCAGTTCTTC.

V usage is TRBV5-4 and J usage is TRBJ2-5; 8 bases fit TRBD1. With 0 bases clipped from V and 4 bases from J, the junction kept 8 bases outside the gene matches. Germline V gene data show CDR1 as SGHNT and CDR2 as YYREEE (reference sequence). The CDR3 extends over 16 amino acids. CDR3 sequence reads: CASSLGRQGKGETQYF. In nucleotides, the CDR3 is TGTGCCAGCAGCTTGGGTCGACAGGGGAAGGGAGAGACCCAGTACTTC.

The chain joins TRBV7-9 to TRBJ2-1, with TRBD2 matching over 7 bases. CDR3 size: 17 residues. Germline values: CDR1 SEHNR, CDR2 FQNEAQ (reference sequence). V was clipped by 1 base and J by 2 bases; unmatched bases: 8. The CDR3 DNA reads as TGTGCCAGCAGCTTAGGTTTGGGGGAGGGCCCCTACAATGAGCAGTTCTTC. Translating gives CASSLGLGEGPYNEQFF.

In its sample, this clonotype was seen a few times. The chain combines TRBV5-4 with TRBJ2-1, with TRBD2 matching 8 bases. J was trimmed by 7 bases and V by 5 bases; bases with no gene match: 14. The CDR3 has 16 amino acids. Germline lookup yields CDR1 SGHNT and CDR2 YYREEE (reference sequence). This chain's CDR3 is CASSPTMSGSKNEQFF. CDR3 DNA: TGTGCCAGCAGTCCGACCATGAGCGGGAGTAAAAATGAGCAGTTCTTC.

The chain recombines TRBV6-2 or TRBV6-3 with TRBJ2-1; TRBD2 matches 10 bases. Per germline, CDR1 MNHEY and CDR2 SVGEGT. This CDR3 has 18 amino acids. Trimming at V came to 0 bases and at J to 7 bases, leaving 12 bases not matched to a gene. The CDR3 loop is CASSYSMQREGQRNEQFF. For the CDR3, the DNA is TGTGCCAGCAGTTACTCGATGCAGCGGGAGGGCCAGAGGAATGAGCAGTTCTTC.

The chain combines TRBV7-2 with TRBJ1-1; D not certain. The CDR3 totals 13 residues. Trimming removed 3 bases from V and 1 base from J, with 6 bases in between. The germline CDR1 and CDR2 sequences are SGHTA and FQGNSA. The CDR3 here is CASSFQPNTEAFF. CDR3 in DNA: TGTGCCAGCAGCTTTCAGCCGAACACTGAAGCTTTCTTT.

There are many counts of this clonotype. V usage is TRBV29-1 and J usage is TRBJ2-7; possible D gene TRBD1, 5 bases. V gave up 2 bases and J gave up 5 bases, with 13 bases separating them. The CDR3 sequence is 13 residues long. From germline, CDR1 is SQVTM and CDR2 ANQGSEA. In nucleotides, the CDR3 is TGCAGCGTTGAACCCTCGCCAGGGAACGAGCAGTACTTC. Translation: CSVEPSPGNEQYF.

J is TRBJ1-2 and V is TRBV12-3 or TRBV12-4; D is uncertain. The CDR3 is made up of 14 amino acids. V lost 1 base and J 4 bases, leaving 10 bases between the germline ends. The CDR3 DNA is TGTGCCAGCAGTTTAGGAGTTAAGCTCTATGGCTACACCTTC. It translates to CASSLGVKLYGYTF.

This CDR3 reads CAWSVAFNEQFF. Here the CDR3 DNA reads TGTGCCTGGAGTGTTGCCTTCAATGAGCAGTTCTTC. This chain uses TRBV30 with TRBJ2-1; no firm D call. V was shortened by 0 bases and J by 6 bases, with 6 bases between the two germline ends. CDR1 is GTSNPN and CDR2 is SVGIG in the germline V gene (reference sequence). The CDR3 totals 12 residues.

The chain recombines TRBV30 with TRBJ2-3; maybe TRBD1 (6 bases). Germline V gives CDR1 GTSNPN, CDR2 SVGIG (reference sequence). Trimming removed 2 bases from V and 5 bases from J, with 17 bases in between. The CDR3 consists of 15 residues. For the CDR3, the DNA is TGTGCCTGGAGTAGAGGGACAACAGGTGGAGATACGCAGTATTTT. It yields the protein CAWSRGTTGGDTQYF.

There are a few counts of this clonotype. The chain combines TRBV2 with TRBJ2-2, with TRBD2 identical over 14 bases. V lost 2 bases, J lost 1 base, and 3 bases stayed unmatched. This CDR3 contains 18 residues. Germline loops: CDR1 SNHLY, CDR2 FYNNEI. CDR3 nucleotide sequence: TGTGCCAGCAGTGAATTTGGGACTAGCGGGAGGAACACCGGGGAGCTGTTTTTT. Protein product: CASSEFGTSGRNTGELFF.

In its sample, this clonotype was seen a few times. CDR3 protein: CASSIGSTGGDGYTF. As DNA, the CDR3 is TGTGCCAGTAGTATAGGCTCAACAGGGGGCGATGGCTACACCTTC. The J gene is TRBJ1-2, the V gene TRBV19; 9 nucleotides agree with TRBD1. The CDR3 spans 15 residues. After removal of 1 base from V and 6 bases from J, the junction contained 6 bases not matched to a gene. Germline V gene sequence: CDR1 LNHDA, CDR2 SQIVND (reference sequence).

The V call is TRBV20-1, the J call TRBJ1-5; 9 bases map to TRBD1. Germline-derived CDR1 and CDR2 are DFQATT and SNEGSKA (reference sequence). After removal of 1 base from V and 10 bases from J, the junction contained 5 bases not matched to a gene. CDR3 length: 13 amino acids. The CDR3 is CSARGQGVQPQHF. The CDR3 DNA reads TGCAGTGCTAGAGGACAGGGGGTGCAACCCCAGCATTTT.

This clonotype appeared many times. The chain combines TRBV29-1 with TRBJ2-3; D unclear. Germline lookup yields CDR1 SQVTM and CDR2 ANQGSEA. This CDR3 has 10 residues. The ends were cut back, 6 bases at V and 8 bases at J, with 9 bases in the middle. Written as DNA, the CDR3 is TGCAGCGTGATGCCAACTACGCAGTATTTT. This sequence encodes CSVMPTTQYF.